The clone carrying this T cell receptor beta chain appeared once. The sample is drawn from a study of glioma-infiltrating T cells after dendritic cell vaccination. Regarding time point: after dendritic cell vaccination, including at tumor progression/relapse. Patients had residual fresh-frozen tumor tissue and more than two years of survival data. CDR1 and CDR2 (germline): MNHEY, SVGAGI. CDR3 size: 15 residues. V lost 0 bases to trimming and J lost 3 bases; unmatched junction nucleotides: 4. Repertoires were generated with immunoSEQ multiplex PCR, while TCRdb's copy carries only in-frame clones and drops some. The sample consists of about 91,000 clones, 75% to 90% of them appearing once.

The sequences come from blood, collected after dendritic cell vaccination. The rearrangement uses TRBV6-5 and TRBJ1-1; 7 bases map to TRBD1. The clonotype comes from a human donor with glioblastoma. The chain's CDR3 is CASSYSRGADTEAFF. The DNA of the CDR3 is TGTGCCAGCAGTTACTCCAGGGGGGCGGACACTGAAGCTTTCTTT.